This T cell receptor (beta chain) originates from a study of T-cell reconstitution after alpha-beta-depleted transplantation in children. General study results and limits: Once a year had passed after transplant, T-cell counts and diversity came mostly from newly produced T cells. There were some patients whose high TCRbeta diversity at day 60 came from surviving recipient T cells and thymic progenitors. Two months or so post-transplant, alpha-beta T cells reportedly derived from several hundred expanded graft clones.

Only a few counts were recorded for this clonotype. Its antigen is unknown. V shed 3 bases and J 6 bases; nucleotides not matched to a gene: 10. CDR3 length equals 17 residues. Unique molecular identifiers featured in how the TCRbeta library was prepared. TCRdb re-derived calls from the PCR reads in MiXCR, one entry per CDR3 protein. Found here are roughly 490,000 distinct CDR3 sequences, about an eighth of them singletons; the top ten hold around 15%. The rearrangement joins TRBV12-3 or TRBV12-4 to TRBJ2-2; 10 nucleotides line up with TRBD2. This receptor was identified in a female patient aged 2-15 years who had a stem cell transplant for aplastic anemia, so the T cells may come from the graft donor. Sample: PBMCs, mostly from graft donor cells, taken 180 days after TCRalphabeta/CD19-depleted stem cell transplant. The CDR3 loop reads CASSFSRLAGAAGELFF. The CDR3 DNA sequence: TGTGCCAGCAGTTTCAGTCGGCTAGCGGGAGCCGCCGGGGAGCTGTTTTTT.